This T cell receptor (beta chain) comes out of a study of tumor-infiltrating lymphocytes in primary liver carcinoma. Reverse transcription of roughly 470 ng total RNA with a constant-region primer produced TCR beta cDNA. Three nested multiplex PCR rounds, a slightly modified ARM-PCR, produced the libraries for TCR beta. Researchers ran the first two PCR rounds for ten to eleven cycles each with TRBV1-TRBV30 forward primers and a C-beta reverse primer. TCRdb fed the multiplex PCR reads into MiXCR, producing one record per CDR3 protein. The sample holds roughly 180,000 distinct CDR3 sequences, about 60% seen once. The germline V gene encodes CDR1 MNHEY and CDR2 SVGAGI. The CDR3 length is 11 residues. V was pared by 4 bases and J by 2 bases, with 3 bases between. Worth noting for this clonotype: What it binds is unknown.

General study points: For tumor-adjacent and tumor-blood pairs, overlap was less than that seen for tumor region pairs.

For blood RNA, unsorted whole blood served as the source, and germline DNA was extracted too. Sequencing was performed on peripheral blood. The clonotype originates from a man aged 35-49 years with primary liver carcinoma and hepatitis B virus infection. The V and J genes are TRBV6-5 and TRBJ2-7; D gene ambiguous. Here the CDR3 DNA reads TGTGCCAGCAGTTGGGCCTACGAGCAGTACTTC. It yields the protein CASSWAYEQYF.